One and the same sample provided the 22 T cell receptor beta chains below, sequenced in a study of T cell responses to AZD1222 COVID-19 vaccine. Clones were read by immunoSEQ multiplex PCR, and TCRdb kept only the in-frame ones, dropping some. The sample comprises around 100,000 clones, 92% of which are singletons, and 1.2% rests with the top ten. This specimen consisted of peripheral blood, obtained on day 0 of AZD1222 vaccination. The source of these receptors is an adult in good health.

V usage is TRBV21-1 and J usage is TRBJ1-5. TRBV21-1 is a pseudogene locus. The CDR3 consists of 16 residues. The CDR3, as DNA: TGTGCCAGCAGCAAAGTCGGTGGAAATAGCAATCAGCCCCAGCATTTT. This sequence encodes CASSKVGGNSNQPQHF.

Here the CDR3 DNA reads TGTGCCAGCAGCTTCAGACGGAACACTGAAGCTTTCTTT. The encoded protein is CASSFRRNTEAFF. This chain connects TRBV11-3 to TRBJ1-1; D gene uncertain. This CDR3 region has 13 residues. The ends were cut back, 3 bases at V and 1 base at J, with 6 bases in the middle. CDR1 SGHNT and CDR2 YENEEA come from the germline V gene.

The chain employs TRBV9 and TRBJ2-1; TRBD1 matches 11 bases. Germline V gene data show CDR1 as SGDLS and CDR2 as YYNGEE. The V segment lost 1 base and the J segment 3 bases; nucleotides outside the gene matches: 3. There are 16 residues in the CDR3. The CDR3 loop is CASSVRTGGGYNEQFF. The CDR3 coding sequence is TGTGCCAGCAGCGTACGGACAGGGGGCGGCTACAATGAGCAGTTCTTC.

The chain employs TRBV5-1 and TRBJ2-2; D is tentatively TRBD1 or TRBD2 (5 bases each). CDR1 is SGHRS and CDR2 is YFSETQ in the germline V gene. This CDR3 spans 15 amino acids. V was shortened by 3 bases and J by 1 base, with 10 bases between the two germline ends. As DNA, the CDR3 is TGCGCCAGCAGCTGGGACCTTGGGAACACCGGGGAGCTGTTTTTT. Its translation is CASSWDLGNTGELFF.

This chain links TRBV7-8 with TRBJ2-1; 11 bases line up with TRBD1. The germline gives CDR1 SGHVS, CDR2 FQNEAQ. Germline trimming cut 5 bases from V and 8 bases from J; bases unmatched to any gene: 11. This CDR3 has 16 residues. CDR3 nucleotide sequence: TGTGCCAGCAGCGTATCCGCCGGGACAGGGGGGGATGAGCAGTTCTTC. Translated: CASSVSAGTGGDEQFF.

The J gene is TRBJ2-6, the V gene TRBV7-8, with a weak D call TRBD1 (6 bases). The length of the CDR3 is 20 residues. The germline V gene has CDR1 SGHVS and CDR2 FQNEAQ. V was trimmed by 2 bases and J by 4 bases, leaving 24 bases between them. CDR3 sequence: CASSLFRQASVWSGANVLTF. The DNA of the CDR3 is TGTGCCAGCAGCTTATTTCGACAGGCGTCGGTTTGGTCCGGGGCCAACGTCCTGACTTTC.

This chain connects TRBV27 to TRBJ1-5; tentatively, D is TRBD1 (5 bases). The V gene lost 3 bases and the J gene lost 4 bases, with 7 bases spanning the gap. The CDR3 runs to 13 residues. Germline V gives CDR1 MNHEY, CDR2 SMNVEV (reference sequence). CDR3 nucleotide sequence: TGTGCCAGCAGTTTCAGGGTTAATCAGCCCCAGCATTTT. It translates to CASSFRVNQPQHF.

The chain joins TRBV7-2 to TRBJ2-3; 7 bases are a match to TRBD2. This CDR3 comprises 15 residues. The J segment lost 1 base and the V segment lost 6 bases, leaving 7 bases of the junction unmatched. Germline values: CDR1 SGHTA, CDR2 FQGNSA. This chain's CDR3 is CASRTGLAGTDTQYF. Written as DNA, the CDR3 is TGTGCCAGCAGAACCGGGCTAGCGGGCACAGATACGCAGTATTTT.

In DNA form, the CDR3 reads TGCGCCAGCAGCCAAGAATGGATCGTCGGGGGAGATTCACCCCTCCACTTT. This gives the protein CASSQEWIVGGDSPLHF. The genes are TRBV4-1 and TRBJ1-6, with a weak D call TRBD1 (5 bases). V dropped 0 bases and J dropped 8 bases, with 17 bases sitting between them. CDR3 length: 17 residues. Germline V lookup: CDR1 MGHRA, CDR2 YSYEKL.

This rearrangement joins TRBV19 to TRBJ1-2, with D possibly TRBD1 on 6 matching bases. Trimming removed 6 bases from V and 2 bases from J, with 16 bases in between. The CDR3 loop spans 15 amino acids. Germline-derived CDR1 and CDR2 are LNHDA and SQIVND (reference sequence). The CDR3 region has the DNA TGTGCCAGTAGAACGACCGGGACACTCAACTATGGCTACACCTTC. It translates to CASRTTGTLNYGYTF.

The V call is TRBV12-5, the J call TRBJ1-1; D is unresolved. V shed 1 base and J shed 5 bases, with 8 bases lying between them. Per germline, CDR1 LGHNT and CDR2 FRNRAP. This CDR3 has 13 amino acids. The DNA of the CDR3 is TGTGCTAGTGGTTTGGGGGGAGGGACTGAAGCTTTCTTT. As protein: CASGLGGGTEAFF. Drawing the rest from reference TRBV12-5 and TRBJ1-1, the complete variable domain is DARVTQTPRHKVTEMGQEVTMRCQPILGHNTVFWYRQTMMQGLELLAYFRNRAPLDDSGMPKDRFSAEMPDATLATLKIQPSEPRDSAVYFCASGLGGGTEAFFGQGTRLTVV.

The V and J genes are TRBV5-4 and TRBJ2-5; no firm D call. V lost 0 bases to trimming and J lost 5 bases, with 5 bases between them. The germline V gene has CDR1 SGHNT and CDR2 YYREEE (reference sequence). CDR3 length: 12 amino acids. CDR3 in amino acids: CASSLDGETQYF. Here the CDR3 DNA reads TGTGCCAGCAGCTTGGACGGGGAGACCCAGTACTTC.

This chain links TRBV28 with TRBJ1-4; maybe TRBD1 (5 bases). This CDR3 has 16 amino acids. Trimming stripped 6 bases from V and 0 bases from J, with 14 bases between. The germline V gene encodes CDR1 MDHEN and CDR2 SYDVKM. The CDR3 nucleotides are TGTGCCAGCAGCACCAGGGAAACTGCAACTAATGAAAAACTGTTTTTT. Protein product: CASSTRETATNEKLFF. Looking up the rest from reference TRBV28 and TRBJ1-4 gives the full variable domain: DVKVTQSSRYLVKRTGEKVFLECVQDMDHENMFWYRQDPGLGLRLIYFSYDVKMKEKGDIPEGYSVSREKKERFSLILESASTNQTSMYLCASSTRETATNEKLFFGSGTQLSVL.

The chain joins TRBV19 to TRBJ1-2, with 9 bases fitting TRBD1. The CDR3 sequence is 14 residues long. Germline values: CDR1 LNHDA, CDR2 SQIVND (reference sequence). Trimming at V came to 7 bases and at J to 3 bases, leaving 6 bases not matched to a gene. The CDR3 loop is CASNTDRGDYGYTF. The CDR3 DNA sequence: TGTGCCAGTAACACGGACAGGGGCGACTATGGCTACACCTTC. Looking up the rest from reference TRBV19 and TRBJ1-2 gives the full variable domain: DGGITQSPKYLFRKEGQNVTLSCEQNLNHDAMYWYRQDPGQGLRLIYYSQIVNDFQKGDIAEGYSVSREKKESFPLTVTSAQKNPTAFYLCASNTDRGDYGYTFGSGTRLTVV.

The chain combines TRBV14 with TRBJ2-7, with TRBD1 identical over 7 bases. The CDR3 consists of 12 residues. Germline loops: CDR1 SGHDN, CDR2 FVKESK. V lost 4 bases, J lost 4 bases, and 1 base stayed unmatched. The CDR3 region has the DNA TGTGCCAGCAGCCGGGACAGTTACGAGCAGTACTTC. Amino acid sequence: CASSRDSYEQYF. The variable domain in full, completed from reference TRBV14 and TRBJ2-7, reads EAGVTQFPSHSVIEKGQTVTLRCDPISGHDNLYWYRRVMGKEIKFLLHFVKESKQDESGMPNNRFLAERTGGTYSTLKVQPAELEDSGVYFCASSRDSYEQYFGPGTRLTVT.

The CDR3 loop is CASSQTRVTETQYF. For the CDR3, the DNA is TGTGCCAGCAGCCAAACCCGGGTGACGGAGACCCAGTACTTC. This chain uses TRBV3-1 (or the pseudogene TRBV3-2) with TRBJ2-5; D is ambiguous. From germline, CDR1 is LGHDT and CDR2 YNNKEL (reference sequence). Deletions cut 2 bases from V and 5 bases from J, with 12 bases between. The CDR3 loop spans 14 amino acids.

This chain uses TRBV10-1 with TRBJ1-2; D is uncertain. Germline V lookup: CDR1 WNHNN, CDR2 SYGVQD (reference sequence). The CDR3 has 14 amino acids. The V end lost 0 bases, the J end lost 2 bases, and 7 bases lay between the germline ends. The DNA for the CDR3 is TGCGCCAGCAGTGAGTCTGCCCCGAACTATGGCTACACCTTC. Translating gives CASSESAPNYGYTF.

The chain uses TRBV7-2 and TRBJ1-3, with unresolved D. V was shortened by 2 bases and J by 1 base, with 6 bases between the two germline ends. The germline CDR1 and CDR2 sequences are SGHTA and FQGNSA. The CDR3 is made up of 14 amino acids. The CDR3 nucleotides read TGTGCCAGCAGCTTATCGCTTTCTGGAAACACCATATATTTT. This gives the protein CASSLSLSGNTIYF.

The rearrangement uses TRBV27 and TRBJ2-1, with 13 bases that match TRBD2. The V and J ends lost 4 bases and 8 bases, in that order; junction bases with no gene match: 8. CDR3 length equals 16 residues. The germline V gene encodes CDR1 MNHEY and CDR2 SMNVEV (reference sequence). The CDR3 protein is CASSSWTSGSYHEQFF. Written as DNA, the CDR3 is TGTGCCAGCAGTTCTTGGACTAGCGGGAGTTACCATGAGCAGTTCTTC.

The genes are TRBV3-1 (or the pseudogene TRBV3-2) and TRBJ1-4; D perhaps matches TRBD1 (5 bases). The CDR3 spans 14 residues. Trimming shortened V by 1 base and J by 10 bases, and 13 bases separated the two germline ends. CDR1 is LGHDT, CDR2 YNNKEL, per germline (reference sequence). The CDR3 DNA follows: TGTGCCAGCAGCCAAGTTGAACAGGCGGCAAAACTGTTTTTT. Protein sequence: CASSQVEQAAKLFF.

This clone came up once. This chain links TRBV28 with TRBJ1-6, with D maybe TRBD1 (5 bases). The CDR3 has 16 residues. Germline CDR1 is MDHEN and CDR2 is SYDVKM. V dropped 3 bases and J dropped 0 bases, with 9 bases sitting between them. This CDR3 is CASSLGTSSYNSPLHF. The CDR3 DNA reads TGTGCCAGCAGTTTGGGGACGAGCTCCTATAATTCACCCCTCCACTTT.

The V and J genes are TRBV19 and TRBJ1-1, with 9 bases aligning to TRBD1. V was clipped by 5 bases and J by 4 bases; unmatched bases: 8. The CDR3 has 15 amino acids. Germline lookup yields CDR1 LNHDA and CDR2 SQIVND (reference sequence). As DNA, the CDR3 is TGTGCCAGTAGTTCCCCGACAGGGGGTGCCACTGAAGCTTTCTTT. It specifies CASSSPTGGATEAFF.